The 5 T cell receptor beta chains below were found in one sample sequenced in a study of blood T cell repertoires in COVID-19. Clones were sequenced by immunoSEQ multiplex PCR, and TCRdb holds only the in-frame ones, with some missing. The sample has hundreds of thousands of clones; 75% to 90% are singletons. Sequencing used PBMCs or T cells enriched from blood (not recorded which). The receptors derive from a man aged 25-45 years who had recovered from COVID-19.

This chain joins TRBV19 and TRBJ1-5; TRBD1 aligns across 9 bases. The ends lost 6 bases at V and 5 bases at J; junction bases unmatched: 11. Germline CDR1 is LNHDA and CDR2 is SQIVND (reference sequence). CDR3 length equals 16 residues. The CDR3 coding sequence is TGTGCCAGTAGACGTCCCGGGACAGGGCAAGATCAGCCCCAGCATTTT. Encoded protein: CASRRPGTGQDQPQHF.

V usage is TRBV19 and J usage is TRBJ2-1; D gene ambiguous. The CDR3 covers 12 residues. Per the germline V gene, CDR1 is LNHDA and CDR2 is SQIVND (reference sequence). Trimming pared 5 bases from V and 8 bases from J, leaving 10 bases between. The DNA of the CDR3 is TGTGCCAGTAGTCCGACAATCCATGAGCAGTTCTTC. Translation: CASSPTIHEQFF.

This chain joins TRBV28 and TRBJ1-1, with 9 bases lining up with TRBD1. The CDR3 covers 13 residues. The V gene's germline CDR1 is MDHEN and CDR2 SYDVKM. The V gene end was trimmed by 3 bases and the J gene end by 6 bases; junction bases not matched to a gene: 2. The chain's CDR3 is CASSFRDRAEAFF. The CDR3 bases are TGTGCCAGCAGTTTTCGGGACAGGGCTGAAGCTTTCTTT.

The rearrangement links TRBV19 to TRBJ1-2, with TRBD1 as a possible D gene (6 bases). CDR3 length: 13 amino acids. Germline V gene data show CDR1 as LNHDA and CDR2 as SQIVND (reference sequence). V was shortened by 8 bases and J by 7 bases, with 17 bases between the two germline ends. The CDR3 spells CASLQGYTSGYTF. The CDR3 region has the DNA TGTGCCAGTCTTCAGGGGTACACGAGTGGCTACACCTTC.

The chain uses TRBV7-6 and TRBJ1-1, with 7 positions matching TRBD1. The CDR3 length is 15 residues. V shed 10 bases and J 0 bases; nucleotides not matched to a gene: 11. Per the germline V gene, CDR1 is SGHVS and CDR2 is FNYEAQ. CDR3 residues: CAIQRDSKMNTEAFF. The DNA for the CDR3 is TGTGCCATCCAACGGGACAGCAAGATGAACACTGAAGCTTTCTTT.